This TCR beta chain was found in a study of monozygotic twins with inflammatory bowel disease. Broader study findings: In these data, no single strong IBD-associated signal or clonotype received support. IBD patients share fewer clonotypes with other people than healthy twins do, especially with disease activity.

Points on this clonotype: Its target is unknown.

The template-switching step introduced UMIs that carried a 6-nucleotide sample barcode. TCRdb reprocessed the 5' RACE reads; each CDR3 protein has one entry and no DNA is given. In all, the sample yields 400,000 or so distinct CDR3 sequences. CDR3 length equals 15 residues. CDR1 is ENHRY and CDR2 is SYGVKD in the germline V gene. The rearrangement uses TRBV10-3 and TRBJ2-5; the TRBD2 assignment by TCRdb is unverifiable without DNA. The material sequenced was blood. This clonotype originated in a human donor with ulcerative colitis or Crohn's disease, or a healthy co-twin of an affected twin (not recorded which). This CDR3 is CAISAGGTHQETQYF.